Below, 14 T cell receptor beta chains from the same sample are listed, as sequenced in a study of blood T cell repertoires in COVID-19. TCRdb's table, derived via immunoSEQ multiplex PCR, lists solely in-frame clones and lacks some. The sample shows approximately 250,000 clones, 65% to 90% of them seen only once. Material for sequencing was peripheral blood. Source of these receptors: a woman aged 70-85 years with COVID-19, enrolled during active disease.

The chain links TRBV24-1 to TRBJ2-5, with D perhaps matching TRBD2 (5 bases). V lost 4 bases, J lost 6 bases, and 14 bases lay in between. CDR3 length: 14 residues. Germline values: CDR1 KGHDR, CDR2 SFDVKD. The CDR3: CATSDPPTGKTQYF. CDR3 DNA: TGTGCCACCAGTGACCCTCCGACGGGGAAGACCCAGTACTTC.

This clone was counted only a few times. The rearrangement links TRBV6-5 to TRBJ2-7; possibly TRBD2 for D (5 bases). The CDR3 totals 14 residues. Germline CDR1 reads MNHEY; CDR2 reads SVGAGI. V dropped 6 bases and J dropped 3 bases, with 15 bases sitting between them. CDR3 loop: CASSASLVVYEQYF. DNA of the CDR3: TGTGCCAGCAGCGCTAGCCTAGTAGTCTACGAGCAGTACTTC.

CDR3 sequence reads: CASSLSAGVNYGYTF. CDR3 sequence (DNA): TGTGCCAGCAGTTTATCTGCAGGGGTAAACTATGGCTACACCTTC. The gene calls are TRBV27 and TRBJ1-2, with D perhaps matching TRBD1 (6 bases). The V gene lost 0 bases and the J gene lost 2 bases, with 10 bases spanning the gap. The germline V gene has CDR1 MNHEY and CDR2 SMNVEV (reference sequence). The CDR3 covers 15 residues.

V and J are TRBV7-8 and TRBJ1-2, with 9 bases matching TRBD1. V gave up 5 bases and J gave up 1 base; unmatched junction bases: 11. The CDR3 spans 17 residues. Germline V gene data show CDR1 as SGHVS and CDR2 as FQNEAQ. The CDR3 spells CASSVSGTGPYNYGYTF. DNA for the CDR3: TGTGCCAGCAGCGTCTCGGGGACAGGGCCCTATAACTATGGCTACACCTTC. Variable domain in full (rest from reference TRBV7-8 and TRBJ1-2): GAGVSQSPRYKVAKRGQDVALRCDPISGHVSLFWYQQALGQGPEFLTYFQNEAQLDKSGLPSDRFFAERPEGSVSTLKIQRTQQEDSAVYLCASSVSGTGPYNYGYTFGSGTRLTVV.

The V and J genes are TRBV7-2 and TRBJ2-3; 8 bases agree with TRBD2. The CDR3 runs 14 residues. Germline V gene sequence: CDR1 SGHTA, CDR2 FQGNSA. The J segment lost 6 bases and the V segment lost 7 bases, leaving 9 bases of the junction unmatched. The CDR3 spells CASTLSSGWDTQYF. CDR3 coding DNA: TGTGCCAGCACCCTCTCTAGCGGGTGGGATACGCAGTATTTT.

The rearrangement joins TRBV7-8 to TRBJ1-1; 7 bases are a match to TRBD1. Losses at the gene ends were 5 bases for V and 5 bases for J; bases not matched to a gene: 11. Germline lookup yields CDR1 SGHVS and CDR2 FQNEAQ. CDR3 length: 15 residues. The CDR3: CASSLTQGGITEAFF. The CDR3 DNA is TGTGCCAGCAGCCTAACACAAGGGGGCATAACTGAAGCTTTCTTT. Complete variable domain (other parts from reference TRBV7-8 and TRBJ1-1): GAGVSQSPRYKVAKRGQDVALRCDPISGHVSLFWYQQALGQGPEFLTYFQNEAQLDKSGLPSDRFFAERPEGSVSTLKIQRTQQEDSAVYLCASSLTQGGITEAFFGQGTRLTVV.

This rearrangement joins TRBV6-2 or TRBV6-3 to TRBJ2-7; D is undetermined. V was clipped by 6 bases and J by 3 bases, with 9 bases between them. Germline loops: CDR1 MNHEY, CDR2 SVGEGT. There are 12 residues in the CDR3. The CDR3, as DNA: TGTGCCAGCAGCCGCGCACGCTACGAGCAGTACTTC. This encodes CASSRARYEQYF.

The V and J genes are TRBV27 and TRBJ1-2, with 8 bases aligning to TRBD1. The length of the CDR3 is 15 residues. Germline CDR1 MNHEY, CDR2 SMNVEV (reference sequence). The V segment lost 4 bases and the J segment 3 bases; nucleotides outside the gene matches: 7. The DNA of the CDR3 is TGTGCCAGCAGTTCGGACAGGGATCGGGACTATGGCTACACCTTC. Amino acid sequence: CASSSDRDRDYGYTF.

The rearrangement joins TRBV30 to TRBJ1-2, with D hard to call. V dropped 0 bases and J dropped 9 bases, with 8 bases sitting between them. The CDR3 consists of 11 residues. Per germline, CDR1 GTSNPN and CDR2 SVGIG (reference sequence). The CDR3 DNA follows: TGTGCCTGGAGTGTGGGAGGGAGCTACACCTTC. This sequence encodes CAWSVGGSYTF.

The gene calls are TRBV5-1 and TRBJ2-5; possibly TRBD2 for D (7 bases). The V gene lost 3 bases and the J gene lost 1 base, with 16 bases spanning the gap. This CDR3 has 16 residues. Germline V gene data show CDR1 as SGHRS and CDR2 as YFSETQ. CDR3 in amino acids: CASSSPKGGVQETQYF. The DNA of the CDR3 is TGCGCCAGCAGCTCACCTAAGGGGGGGGTCCAAGAGACCCAGTACTTC. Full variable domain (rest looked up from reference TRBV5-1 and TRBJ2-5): KAGVTQTPRYLIKTRGQQVTLSCSPISGHRSVSWYQQTPGQGLQFLFEYFSETQRNKGNFPGRFSGRQFSNSRSEMNVSTLELGDSALYLCASSSPKGGVQETQYFGPGTRLLVL.

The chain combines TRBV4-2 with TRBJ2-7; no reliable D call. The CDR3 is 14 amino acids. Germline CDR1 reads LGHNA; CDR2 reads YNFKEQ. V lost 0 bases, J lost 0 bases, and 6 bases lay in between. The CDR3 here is CASSQDYSSYEQYF. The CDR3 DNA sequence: TGTGCCAGCAGCCAAGACTACTCCTCCTACGAGCAGTACTTC.

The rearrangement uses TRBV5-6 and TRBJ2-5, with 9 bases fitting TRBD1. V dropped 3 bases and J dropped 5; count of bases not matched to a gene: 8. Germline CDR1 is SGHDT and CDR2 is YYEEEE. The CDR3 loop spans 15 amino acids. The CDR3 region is CASSSGTGFAETQYF. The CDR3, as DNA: TGTGCCAGCAGCTCAGGGACAGGGTTCGCGGAGACCCAGTACTTC.

Written as DNA, the CDR3 is TGTGCTAGTGGTCTCCCCGGGAGCTGGGGGGAGCAGTTCTTC. The encoded protein is CASGLPGSWGEQFF. The J gene is TRBJ2-1, the V gene TRBV12-5, with D possibly matching TRBD2 (6 bases). This CDR3 spans 14 amino acids. Looked up from germline, CDR1 is LGHNT and CDR2 is FRNRAP. V lost 5 bases and J 10 bases, leaving 18 bases between the germline ends.

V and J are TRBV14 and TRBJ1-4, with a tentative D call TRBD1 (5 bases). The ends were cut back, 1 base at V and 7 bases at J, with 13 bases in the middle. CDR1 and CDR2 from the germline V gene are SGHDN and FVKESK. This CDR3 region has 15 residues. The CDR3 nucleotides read TGTGCCAGCAGCCAAGGGTGGGGCAGAGCTGAAAAACTGTTTTTT. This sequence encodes CASSQGWGRAEKLFF.